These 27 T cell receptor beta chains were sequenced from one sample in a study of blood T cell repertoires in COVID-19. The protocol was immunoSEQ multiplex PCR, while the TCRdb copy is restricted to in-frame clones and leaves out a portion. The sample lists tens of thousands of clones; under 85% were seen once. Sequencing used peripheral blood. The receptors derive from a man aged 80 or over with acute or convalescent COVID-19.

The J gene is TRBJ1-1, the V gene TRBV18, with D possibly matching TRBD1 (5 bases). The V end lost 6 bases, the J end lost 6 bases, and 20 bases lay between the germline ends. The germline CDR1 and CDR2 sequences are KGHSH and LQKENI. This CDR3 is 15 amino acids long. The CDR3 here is CASSGRWGESAEAFF. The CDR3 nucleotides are TGTGCCAGCTCCGGACGATGGGGGGAATCGGCTGAAGCTTTCTTT.

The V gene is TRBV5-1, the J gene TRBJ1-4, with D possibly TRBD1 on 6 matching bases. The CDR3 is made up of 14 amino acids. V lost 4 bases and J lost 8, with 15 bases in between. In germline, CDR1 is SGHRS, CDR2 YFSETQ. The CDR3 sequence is CASSIQGTSEKLFF. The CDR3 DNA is TGCGCCAGCAGCATACAGGGTACCTCAGAAAAACTGTTTTTT.

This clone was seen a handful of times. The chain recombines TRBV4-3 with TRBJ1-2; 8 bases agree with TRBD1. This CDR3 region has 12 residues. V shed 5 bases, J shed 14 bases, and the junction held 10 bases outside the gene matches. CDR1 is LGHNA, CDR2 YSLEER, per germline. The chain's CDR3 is CASSVRQGSVTF. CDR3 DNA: TGCGCCAGCAGCGTCCGACAGGGGAGCGTGACCTTC.

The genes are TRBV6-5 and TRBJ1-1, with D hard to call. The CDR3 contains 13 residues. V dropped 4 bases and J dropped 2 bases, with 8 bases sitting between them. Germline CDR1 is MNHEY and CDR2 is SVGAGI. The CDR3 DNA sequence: TGTGCCAGCAGTTTGGGCCAAAACACTGAAGCTTTCTTT. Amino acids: CASSLGQNTEAFF.

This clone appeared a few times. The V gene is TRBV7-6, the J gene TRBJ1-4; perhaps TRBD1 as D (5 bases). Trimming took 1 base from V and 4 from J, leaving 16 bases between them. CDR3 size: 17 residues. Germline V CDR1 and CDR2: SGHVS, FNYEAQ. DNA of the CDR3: TGTGCCAGCAGCTTAGAGGCGGGATTTGGGGGTAATGAAAAACTGTTTTTT. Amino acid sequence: CASSLEAGFGGNEKLFF.

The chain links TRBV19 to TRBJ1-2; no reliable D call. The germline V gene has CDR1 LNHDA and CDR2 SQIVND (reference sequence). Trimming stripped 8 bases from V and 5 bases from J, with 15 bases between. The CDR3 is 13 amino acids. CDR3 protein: CASGVGLTYGYTF. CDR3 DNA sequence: TGTGCCAGTGGTGTTGGGCTCACTTATGGCTACACCTTC.

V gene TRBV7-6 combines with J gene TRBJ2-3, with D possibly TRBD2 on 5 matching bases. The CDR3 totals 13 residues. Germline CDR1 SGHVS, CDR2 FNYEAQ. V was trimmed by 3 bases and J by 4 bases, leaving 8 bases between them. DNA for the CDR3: TGTGCCAGCAGCTTCGGGATCGCAGATACGCAGTATTTT. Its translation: CASSFGIADTQYF.

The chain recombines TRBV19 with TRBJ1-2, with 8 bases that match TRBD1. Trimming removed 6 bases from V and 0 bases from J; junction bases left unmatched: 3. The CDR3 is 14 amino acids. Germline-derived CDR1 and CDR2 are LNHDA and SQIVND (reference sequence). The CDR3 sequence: CASRDRDANYGYTF. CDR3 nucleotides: TGTGCCAGTAGGGACAGGGACGCTAACTATGGCTACACCTTC.

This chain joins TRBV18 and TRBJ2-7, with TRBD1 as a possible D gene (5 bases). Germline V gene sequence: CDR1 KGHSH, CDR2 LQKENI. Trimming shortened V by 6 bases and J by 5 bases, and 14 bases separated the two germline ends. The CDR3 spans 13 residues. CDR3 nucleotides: TGTGCCAGCTCCCAGGGTTTTAAGAACGAGCAGTACTTC. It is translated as CASSQGFKNEQYF.

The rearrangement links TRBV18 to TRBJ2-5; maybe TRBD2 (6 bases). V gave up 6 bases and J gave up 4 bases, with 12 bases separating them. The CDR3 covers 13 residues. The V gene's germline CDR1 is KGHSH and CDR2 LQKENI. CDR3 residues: CASSLKGGETQYF. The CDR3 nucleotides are TGTGCCAGCTCCCTAAAGGGAGGAGAGACCCAGTACTTC.

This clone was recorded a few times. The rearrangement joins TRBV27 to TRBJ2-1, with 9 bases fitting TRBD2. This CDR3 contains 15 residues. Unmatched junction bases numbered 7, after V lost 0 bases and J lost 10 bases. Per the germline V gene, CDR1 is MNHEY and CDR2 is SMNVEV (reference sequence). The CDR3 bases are TGTGCCAGCAGTTTATCAGCGGGGGGCCCTCTGGAGCAGTTCTTC. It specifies CASSLSAGGPLEQFF.

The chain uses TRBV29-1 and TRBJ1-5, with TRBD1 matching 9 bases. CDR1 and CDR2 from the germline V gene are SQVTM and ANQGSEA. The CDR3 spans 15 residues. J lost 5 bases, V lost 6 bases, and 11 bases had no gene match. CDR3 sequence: CSVATGTGRDQPQHF. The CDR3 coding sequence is TGCAGCGTAGCAACCGGGACAGGGCGTGATCAGCCCCAGCATTTT. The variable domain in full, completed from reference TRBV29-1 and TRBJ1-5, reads SAVISQKPSRDICQRGTSLTIQCQVDSQVTMMFWYRQQPGQSLTLIATANQGSEATYESGFVIDKFPISRPNLTFSTLTVSNMSPEDSSIYLCSVATGTGRDQPQHFGDGTRLSIL.

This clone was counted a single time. DNA of the CDR3: TGTGCCAGTAGTATAACCCTACTTCAGGGACAGAACTATGGCTACACCTTC. It is translated as CASSITLLQGQNYGYTF. The rearrangement joins TRBV19 to TRBJ1-2; TRBD1 agrees at 7 bases. Germline CDR1 reads LNHDA; CDR2 reads SQIVND (reference sequence). The CDR3 is 17 amino acids. Losses at the gene ends were 2 bases for V and 2 bases for J; bases not matched to a gene: 11. The full variable domain, with the rest looked up from reference TRBV19 and TRBJ1-2, is DGGITQSPKYLFRKEGQNVTLSCEQNLNHDAMYWYRQDPGQGLRLIYYSQIVNDFQKGDIAEGYSVSREKKESFPLTVTSAQKNPTAFYLCASSITLLQGQNYGYTFGSGTRLTVV.

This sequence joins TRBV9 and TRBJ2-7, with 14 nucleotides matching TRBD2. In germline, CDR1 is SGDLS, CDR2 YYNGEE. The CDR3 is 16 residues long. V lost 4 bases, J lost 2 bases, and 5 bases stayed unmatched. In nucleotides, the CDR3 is TGTGCCAGCAGCCACCGGGGACTAGCGGGGGCCTACGAGCAGTACTTC. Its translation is CASSHRGLAGAYEQYF.

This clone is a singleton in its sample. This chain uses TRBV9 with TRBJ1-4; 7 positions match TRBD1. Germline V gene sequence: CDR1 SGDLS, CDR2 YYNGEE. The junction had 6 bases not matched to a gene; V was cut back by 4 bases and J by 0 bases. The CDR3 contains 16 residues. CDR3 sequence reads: CASSHGQVATNEKLFF. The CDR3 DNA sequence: TGTGCCAGCAGCCACGGACAGGTCGCAACTAATGAAAAACTGTTTTTT.

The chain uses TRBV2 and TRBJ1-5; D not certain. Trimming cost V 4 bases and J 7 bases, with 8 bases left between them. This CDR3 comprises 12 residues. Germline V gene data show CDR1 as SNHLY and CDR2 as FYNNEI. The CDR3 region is CASSGSHQPQHF. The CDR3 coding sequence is TGTGCCAGCAGTGGAAGCCACCAGCCCCAGCATTTT.

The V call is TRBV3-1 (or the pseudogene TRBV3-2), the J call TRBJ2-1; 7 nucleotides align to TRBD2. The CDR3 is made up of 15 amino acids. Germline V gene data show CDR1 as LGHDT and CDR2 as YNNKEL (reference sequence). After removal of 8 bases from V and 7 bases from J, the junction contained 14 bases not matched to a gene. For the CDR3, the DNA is TGTGCCAGCCGGCGAGCGGGGCCCCGAGGGAATGAGCAGTTCTTC. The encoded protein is CASRRAGPRGNEQFF.

CDR3 residues: CATLDRIMNTEAFF. CDR3 DNA sequence: TGTGCCACGTTGGACAGAATCATGAACACTGAAGCTTTCTTT. V is TRBV21-1 and J is TRBJ1-1; the table's TRBD1 call for D was not verified on the DNA. TRBV21-1 is deemed a pseudogene. This CDR3 region has 14 residues.

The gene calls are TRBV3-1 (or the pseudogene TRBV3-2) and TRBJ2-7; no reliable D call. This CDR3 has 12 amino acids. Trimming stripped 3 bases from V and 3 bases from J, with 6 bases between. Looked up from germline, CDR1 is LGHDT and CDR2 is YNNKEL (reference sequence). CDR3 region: CASSQPNYEQYF. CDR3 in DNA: TGTGCCAGCAGCCAGCCTAACTACGAGCAGTACTTC.

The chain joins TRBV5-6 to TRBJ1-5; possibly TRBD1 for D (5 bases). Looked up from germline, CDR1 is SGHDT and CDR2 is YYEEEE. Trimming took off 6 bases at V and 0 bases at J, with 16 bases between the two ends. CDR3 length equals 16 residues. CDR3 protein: CASTSSGTYSNQPQHF. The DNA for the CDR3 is TGTGCCAGCACCTCGAGTGGGACTTATAGCAATCAGCCCCAGCATTTT.

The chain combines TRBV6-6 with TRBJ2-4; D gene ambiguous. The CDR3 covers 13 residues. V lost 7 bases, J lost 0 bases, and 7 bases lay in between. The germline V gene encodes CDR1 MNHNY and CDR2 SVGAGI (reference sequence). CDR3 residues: CASNRGAKNIQYF. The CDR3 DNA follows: TGTGCCAGCAACCGAGGAGCCAAAAACATTCAGTACTTC.

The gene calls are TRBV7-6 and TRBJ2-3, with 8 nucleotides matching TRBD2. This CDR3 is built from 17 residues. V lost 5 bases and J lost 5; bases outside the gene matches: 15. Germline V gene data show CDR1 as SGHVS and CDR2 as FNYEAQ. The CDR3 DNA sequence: TGTGCCAGCAGCCGTCGGAGCGGGGGCCACACTGGAGATACGCAGTATTTT. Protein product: CASSRRSGGHTGDTQYF.

CDR3 loop: CASSPDTYGYTF. CDR3 coding DNA: TGTGCCAGCAGCCCCGACACCTATGGCTACACCTTC. The chain uses TRBV5-4 and TRBJ1-2; D is unresolved. In germline, CDR1 is SGHNT, CDR2 YYREEE (reference sequence). Trimming stripped 4 bases from V and 4 bases from J, with 8 bases between. The CDR3 is 12 residues long. The variable domain in full, completed from reference TRBV5-4 and TRBJ1-2, reads ETGVTQSPTHLIKTRGQQVTLRCSSQSGHNTVSWYQQALGQGPQFIFQYYREEENGRGNFPPRFSGLQFPNYSSELNVNALELDDSALYLCASSPDTYGYTFGSGTRLTVV.

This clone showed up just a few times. The CDR3 DNA reads TGTGCCAGCAGACGCACAGGGGGGGGGACTGAAGCTTTCTTT. Protein sequence: CASRRTGGGTEAFF. The chain combines TRBV4-2 with TRBJ1-1; TRBD1 matches at 8 bases. Germline lookup yields CDR1 LGHNA and CDR2 YNFKEQ. This CDR3 has 14 amino acids. V lost 6 bases and J lost 5; bases outside the gene matches: 8.

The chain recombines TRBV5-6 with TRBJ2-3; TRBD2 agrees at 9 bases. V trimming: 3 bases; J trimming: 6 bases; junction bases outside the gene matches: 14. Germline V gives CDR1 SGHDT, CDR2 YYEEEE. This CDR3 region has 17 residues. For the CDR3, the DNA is TGTGCCAGCAGCTCACCAACTACAGCGGGGGGCCTGGATACGCAGTATTTT. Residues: CASSSPTTAGGLDTQYF.

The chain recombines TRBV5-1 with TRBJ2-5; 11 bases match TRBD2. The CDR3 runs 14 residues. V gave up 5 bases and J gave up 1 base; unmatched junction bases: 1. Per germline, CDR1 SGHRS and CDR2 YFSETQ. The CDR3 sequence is CASRGLAVQETQYF. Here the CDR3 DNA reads TGCGCCAGCAGGGGACTAGCGGTCCAAGAGACCCAGTACTTC.

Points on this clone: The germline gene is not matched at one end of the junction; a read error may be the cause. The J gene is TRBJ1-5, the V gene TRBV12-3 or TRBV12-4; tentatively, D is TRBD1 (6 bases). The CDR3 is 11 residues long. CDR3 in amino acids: CASSFAGQLYF. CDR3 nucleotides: TGTGCCAGCAGTTTCGCAGGACAGCTTTATTTT.